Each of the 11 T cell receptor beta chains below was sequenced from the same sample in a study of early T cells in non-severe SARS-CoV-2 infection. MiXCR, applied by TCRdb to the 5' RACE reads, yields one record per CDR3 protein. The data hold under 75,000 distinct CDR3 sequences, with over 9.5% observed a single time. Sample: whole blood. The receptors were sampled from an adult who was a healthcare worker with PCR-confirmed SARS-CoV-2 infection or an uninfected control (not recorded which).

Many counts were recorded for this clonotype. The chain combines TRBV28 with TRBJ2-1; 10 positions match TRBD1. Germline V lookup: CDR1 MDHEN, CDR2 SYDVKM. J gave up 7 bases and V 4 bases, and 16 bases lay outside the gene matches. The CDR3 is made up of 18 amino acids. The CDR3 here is CASSSFAPGQGPSNEQFF. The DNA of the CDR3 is TGTGCCAGCAGTTCCTTTGCCCCGGGACAGGGGCCTTCAAATGAGCAGTTCTTC. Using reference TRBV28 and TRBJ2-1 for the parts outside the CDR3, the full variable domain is DVKVTQSSRYLVKRTGEKVFLECVQDMDHENMFWYRQDPGLGLRLIYFSYDVKMKEKGDIPEGYSVSREKKERFSLILESASTNQTSMYLCASSSFAPGQGPSNEQFFGPGTRLTVL.

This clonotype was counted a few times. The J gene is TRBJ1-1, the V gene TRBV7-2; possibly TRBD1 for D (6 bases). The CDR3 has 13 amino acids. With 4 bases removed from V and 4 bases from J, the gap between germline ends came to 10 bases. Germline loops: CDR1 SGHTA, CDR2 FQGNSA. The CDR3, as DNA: TGTGCCAGCAGCTCTCAAGGGGGCACTGAAGCTTTCTTT. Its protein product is CASSSQGGTEAFF.

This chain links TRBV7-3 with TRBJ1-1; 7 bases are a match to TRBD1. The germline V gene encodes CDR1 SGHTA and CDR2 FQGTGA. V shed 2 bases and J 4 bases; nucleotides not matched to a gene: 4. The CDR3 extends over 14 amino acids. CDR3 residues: CASSLWNRGTEAFF. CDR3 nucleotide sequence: TGTGCCAGCAGCTTATGGAACAGGGGCACTGAAGCTTTCTTT.

The CDR3 spells CSARSDSEQFF. CDR3 DNA sequence: TGCAGTGCTAGATCGGATAGTGAGCAGTTCTTC. The chain employs TRBV20-1 and TRBJ2-1; D remains unclear. The CDR3 totals 11 residues. CDR1 and CDR2 from the germline V gene are DFQATT and SNEGSKA (reference sequence). Trimming took 2 bases from V and 9 from J, leaving 8 bases between them.

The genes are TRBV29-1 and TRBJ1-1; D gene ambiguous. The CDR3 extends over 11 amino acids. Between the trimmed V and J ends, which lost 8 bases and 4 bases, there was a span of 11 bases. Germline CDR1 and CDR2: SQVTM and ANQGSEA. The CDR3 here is CSTSEPTEAFF. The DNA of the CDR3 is TGCAGCACCTCAGAGCCCACTGAAGCTTTCTTT.

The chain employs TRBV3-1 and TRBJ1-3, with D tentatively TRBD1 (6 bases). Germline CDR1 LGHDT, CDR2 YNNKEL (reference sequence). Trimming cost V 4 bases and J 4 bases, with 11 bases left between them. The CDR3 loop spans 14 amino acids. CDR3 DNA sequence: TGTGCCAGCAGCCTGGGGGGGGCCGGAAACACCATATATTTT. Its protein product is CASSLGGAGNTIYF. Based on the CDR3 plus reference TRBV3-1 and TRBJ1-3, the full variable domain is DTAVSQTPKYLVTQMGNDKSIKCEQNLGHDTMYWYKQDSKKFLKIMFSYNNKELIINETVPNRFSPKSPDKAHLNLHINSLELGDSAVYFCASSLGGAGNTIYFGEGSWLTVV.

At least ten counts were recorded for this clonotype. The CDR3 DNA sequence: TGTGCCAGCAGCCATGGTTTAGGGGGGTACACTGAAGCTTTCTTT. Its translation is CASSHGLGGYTEAFF. The V and J genes are TRBV7-6 and TRBJ1-1; D is perhaps TRBD1 (6 bases). V shed 5 bases and J shed 3 bases, with 16 bases lying between them. The germline V gene encodes CDR1 SGHVS and CDR2 FNYEAQ. The CDR3 covers 15 residues.

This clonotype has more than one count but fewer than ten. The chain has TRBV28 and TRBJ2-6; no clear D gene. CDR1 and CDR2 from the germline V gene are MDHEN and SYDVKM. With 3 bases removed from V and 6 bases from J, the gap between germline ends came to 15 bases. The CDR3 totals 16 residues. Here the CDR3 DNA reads TGTGCCAGCAGTTTGGGCCCCCTCGGGCTGGCCAACGTCCTGACTTTC. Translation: CASSLGPLGLANVLTF.

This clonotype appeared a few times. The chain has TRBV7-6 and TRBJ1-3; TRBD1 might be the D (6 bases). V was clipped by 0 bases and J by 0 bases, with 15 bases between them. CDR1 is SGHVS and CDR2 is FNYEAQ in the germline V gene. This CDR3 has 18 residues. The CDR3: CASSLANRDTHSGNTIYF. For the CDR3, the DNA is TGTGCCAGCAGCTTAGCGAACCGGGACACCCACTCTGGAAACACCATATATTTT. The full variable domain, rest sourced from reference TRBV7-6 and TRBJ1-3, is GAGVSQSPRYKVTKRGQDVALRCDPISGHVSLYWYRQALGQGPEFLTYFNYEAQQDKSGLPNDRFSAERPEGSISTLTIQRTEQRDSAMYRCASSLANRDTHSGNTIYFGEGSWLTVV.

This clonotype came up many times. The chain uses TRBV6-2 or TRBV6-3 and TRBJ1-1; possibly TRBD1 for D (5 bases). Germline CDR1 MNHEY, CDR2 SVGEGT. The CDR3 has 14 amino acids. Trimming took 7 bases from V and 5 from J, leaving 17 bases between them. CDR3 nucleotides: TGTGCCAGCACCGTATGGGGCGAATGGACTGAAGCTTTCTTT. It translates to CASTVWGEWTEAFF.

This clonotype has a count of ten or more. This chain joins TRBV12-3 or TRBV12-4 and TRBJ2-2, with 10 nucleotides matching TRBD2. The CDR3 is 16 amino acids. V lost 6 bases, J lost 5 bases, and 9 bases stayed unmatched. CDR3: CASSSNLAGVTGELFF. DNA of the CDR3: TGTGCCAGCAGCTCCAATCTAGCGGGAGTGACCGGGGAGCTGTTTTTT.